Each of the 17 T cell receptor beta chains below was sequenced from the same sample in a study of T-cell memory formation after mild COVID-19. From the 5' RACE reads, TCRdb called clonotypes with MiXCR, one entry per CDR3 protein. Altogether around 420,000 distinct CDR3 sequences are present, approximately 24% being singletons, with the ten largest covering around 8.1%. The sequencing sample was made of PBMCs or a T cell subset sorted from them (not recorded which). These receptors originate from an adult woman who had mild COVID-19 (a few samples of this study predate the infection). Cell type and time point are not known.

CDR3 amino acids: CASSPAVGRTNYGYTF. CDR3 DNA sequence: TGTGCCAGCTCACCGGCGGTTGGGCGTACTAACTATGGCTACACCTTC. The chain uses TRBV18 and TRBJ1-2, with unresolved D. The CDR3 is 16 residues long. CDR1 is KGHSH, CDR2 LQKENI, per germline. V was shortened by 3 bases and J by 0 bases, with 14 bases between the two germline ends. The complete variable domain, with remaining parts taken from reference TRBV18 and TRBJ1-2, reads NAGVMQNPRHLVRRRGQEARLRCSPMKGHSHVYWYRQLPEEGLKFMVYLQKENIIDESGMPKERFSAEFPKEGPSILRIQQVVRGDSAAYFCASSPAVGRTNYGYTFGSGTRLTVV.

A few counts support this clonotype. This chain uses TRBV10-3 with TRBJ2-5; D is perhaps TRBD1 or TRBD2 (5 bases each). The germline gives CDR1 ENHRY, CDR2 SYGVKD. CDR3 length: 13 amino acids. Deletions cut 4 bases from V and 5 bases from J, with 11 bases between. This CDR3 is CAISVRGEETQYF. The DNA for the CDR3 is TGTGCCATCAGTGTAAGAGGGGAGGAGACCCAGTACTTC.

The CDR3 region has the DNA TGTGCCAGCAGAGGACCCCCACCAGGCGGCTTAAGTTACAATGAGCAGTTCTTC. Protein sequence: CASRGPPPGGLSYNEQFF. The J gene is TRBJ2-1, the V gene TRBV6-6; D is uncertain. The CDR3 runs 18 residues. The germline V gene encodes CDR1 MNHNY and CDR2 SVGAGI (reference sequence). V was shortened by 6 bases and J by 4 bases, with 25 bases between the two germline ends.

The V and J genes are TRBV7-6 and TRBJ2-5; 11 bases fit TRBD2. V was pared by 5 bases and J by 3 bases, with 5 bases of the junction left unmatched. This CDR3 contains 15 residues. The germline V gene encodes CDR1 SGHVS and CDR2 FNYEAQ. CDR3 loop: CASSPGTSGEETQYF. The DNA for the CDR3 is TGTGCCAGCAGCCCCGGGACTAGCGGCGAAGAGACCCAGTACTTC.

This clonotype was detected a few times. The CDR3 nucleotides are TGTGCCAGCAGCTTGCTCGTGCCGGCGGGGGTGAAAGTCTACGAGCAGTACTTC. Translating gives CASSLLVPAGVKVYEQYF. The V and J genes are TRBV5-5 and TRBJ2-7, with 7 bases identical to TRBD2. V shed 1 base and J 3 bases; nucleotides not matched to a gene: 16. This CDR3 has 18 amino acids. Germline lookup yields CDR1 SGHKS and CDR2 YYEKEE (reference sequence).

The rearrangement links TRBV7-2 to TRBJ2-7; weak D call: TRBD1 (5 bases). The CDR3 totals 15 residues. The germline CDR1 and CDR2 sequences are SGHTA and FQGNSA. V was pared by 3 bases and J by 2 bases, with 14 bases between. CDR3 residues: CASSLESGRAYEQYF. The CDR3 DNA reads as TGTGCCAGCAGCTTGGAATCAGGGCGAGCCTACGAGCAGTACTTC.

This rearrangement joins TRBV6-1 to TRBJ1-1; D possibly corresponds to TRBD1 (5 bases). The length of the CDR3 is 14 residues. Germline V gene sequence: CDR1 MNHNS, CDR2 SASEGT. V lost 1 base and J lost 3, with 9 bases in between. CDR3 coding DNA: TGTGCCAGCAGTGAAGAAAAGGGGTACACTGAAGCTTTCTTT. It is translated as CASSEEKGYTEAFF.

This chain links TRBV5-1 with TRBJ1-3; D not certain. The CDR3 runs to 16 residues. V was pared by 2 bases and J by 3 bases, with 15 bases between. CDR1 is SGHRS and CDR2 is YFSETQ in the germline V gene. CDR3: CASSFNGAGVGNTIYF. The CDR3 DNA follows: TGCGCCAGCAGCTTCAACGGTGCTGGAGTTGGAAACACCATATATTTT.

The genes are TRBV7-2 and TRBJ2-1, with D possibly TRBD1 on 7 matching bases. The CDR3 contains 15 residues. Germline-derived CDR1 and CDR2 are SGHTA and FQGNSA. V gave up 6 bases and J gave up 4 bases, with 16 bases separating them. CDR3 bases: TGTGCCAGCAGGAAGCAGGGGGGAGATTACAATGAGCAGTTCTTC. It translates to CASRKQGGDYNEQFF.

The genes are TRBV11-2 and TRBJ2-3; 8 bases are shared with TRBD1. Germline CDR1 and CDR2: SGHAT and FQNNGV. V trimming: 4 bases; J trimming: 2 bases; junction bases outside the gene matches: 11. This CDR3 is built from 17 residues. CDR3 DNA: TGTGCCAGCAGCTCGAACCACTGGGACAGGCCCACAGATACGCAGTATTTT. Protein: CASSSNHWDRPTDTQYF. The entire variable domain, with the rest obtained from reference TRBV11-2 and TRBJ2-3, is as follows: EAGVAQSPRYKIIEKRQSVAFWCNPISGHATLYWYQQILGQGPKLLIQFQNNGVVDDSQLPKDRFSAERLKGVDSTLKIQPAKLEDSAVYLCASSSNHWDRPTDTQYFGPGTRLTVL.

This clonotype was counted a few times. The chain uses TRBV28 and TRBJ1-1; maybe TRBD1 (6 bases). V lost 3 bases and J lost 1, with 15 bases in between. The CDR3 runs to 16 residues. The germline V gene encodes CDR1 MDHEN and CDR2 SYDVKM. The CDR3 sequence: CASSFPQTGPNTEAFF. CDR3 nucleotides: TGTGCCAGCAGTTTCCCTCAGACAGGACCGAACACTGAAGCTTTCTTT.

The chain carries TRBV5-1 and TRBJ1-1; 7 positions match TRBD1. The CDR3 runs to 13 residues. V lost 4 bases, J lost 3 bases, and 3 bases stayed unmatched. CDR1 and CDR2 (germline): SGHRS, YFSETQ. The CDR3 DNA reads as TGCGCCAGCAGCGCTGACAGGGACACTGAAGCTTTCTTT. Residues: CASSADRDTEAFF. Together with reference TRBV5-1 and TRBJ1-1, the CDR3 gives the full variable domain: KAGVTQTPRYLIKTRGQQVTLSCSPISGHRSVSWYQQTPGQGLQFLFEYFSETQRNKGNFPGRFSGRQFSNSRSEMNVSTLELGDSALYLCASSADRDTEAFFGQGTRLTVV.

This clonotype was observed a handful of times. The chain carries TRBV29-1 and TRBJ2-3; no clear D gene. CDR3 length: 13 amino acids. Germline assignment: CDR1 SQVTM and CDR2 ANQGSEA. Deletions cut 5 bases from V and 1 base from J, with 10 bases between. The chain's CDR3 is CSVLIGGTDTQYF. CDR3 coding DNA: TGCAGCGTTCTGATCGGTGGCACAGATACGCAGTATTTT.

This chain connects TRBV7-3 to TRBJ2-5; 9 bases line up with TRBD2. Germline assignment: CDR1 SGHTA and CDR2 FQGTGA. The CDR3 sequence is 16 residues long. J gave up 2 bases and V 1 base, and 5 bases lay outside the gene matches. DNA for the CDR3: TGTGCCAGCAGCTTAATTTCTAGCGGGGTACAAGAGACCCAGTACTTC. It encodes CASSLISSGVQETQYF.

There are a few counts of this clonotype. The chain combines TRBV5-6 with TRBJ2-1; 11 bases line up with TRBD2. The V and J ends lost 0 bases and 2 bases, in that order; junction bases with no gene match: 1. Germline V gene lookup returns CDR1 SGHDT and CDR2 YYEEEE. CDR3 length equals 16 residues. Here the CDR3 reads CASSLVLAGAYNEQFF. The CDR3 DNA sequence: TGTGCCAGCAGCTTGGTACTAGCGGGGGCCTACAATGAGCAGTTCTTC. The whole variable domain, filled in from reference TRBV5-6 and TRBJ2-1, reads DAGVTQSPTHLIKTRGQQVTLRCSPKSGHDTVSWYQQALGQGPQFIFQYYEEEERQRGNFPDRFSGHQFPNYSSELNVNALLLGDSALYLCASSLVLAGAYNEQFFGPGTRLTVL.

This clonotype was seen many times. DNA of the CDR3: TGTGCCAGCAGTTACTCCGGCTTTTACAATGAGCAGTTCTTC. It specifies CASSYSGFYNEQFF. The gene calls are TRBV6-5 and TRBJ2-1; no reliable D call. The CDR3 consists of 14 residues. The ends were cut back, 0 bases at V and 4 bases at J, with 7 bases in the middle. Germline lookup yields CDR1 MNHEY and CDR2 SVGAGI.

The chain recombines TRBV6-5 with TRBJ1-2; unclear D gene. There are 15 residues in the CDR3. Germline V lookup: CDR1 MNHEY, CDR2 SVGAGI. Deletions cut 2 bases from V and 4 bases from J, with 14 bases between. The CDR3 loop is CASSYRPGGSYGYTF. As DNA, the CDR3 is TGTGCCAGCAGTTACCGACCTGGAGGAAGCTATGGCTACACCTTC.